This is a list of T cell receptor beta chains from one sample in a study of response to subunit inactivated influenza vaccine. From the RT-PCR reads, TCRdb called clonotypes with MiXCR, one entry per CDR3 protein. The sample has more than 550,000 distinct CDR3 sequences, 12% seen once; the top ten hold 10%. The source was PBMCs from blood, collected on the day of vaccination. These receptor sequences come from a man aged 50-60 years who received an inactivated influenza vaccine. Both conserved end residues are part of each CDR3. The D gene is left open where the match is weak. Part of the rows lack a size; the others show once, few, many or a class for expanded clones.

d_gene: TRBD2
v_gene: TRBV12-3/TRBV12-4
abundance: .
j_gene: TRBJ2-2
CDR3nt: TGTGCCAGCAGCTTGACAAAGCCGGGAGGTTACACCGGGGAGCTGTTTTTT
CDR3aa: CASSLTKPGGYTGELFF

d_gene: .
v_gene: TRBV4-3
abundance: few
j_gene: TRBJ1-2
CDR3nt: TGCGCCAGCAACCAAGATCTCCCTGTGGGGGCCTCTAACTATGGCTACACCTTC
CDR3aa: CASNQDLPVGASNYGYTF

d_gene: TRBD1
v_gene: TRBV7-2
abundance: .
j_gene: TRBJ1-5
CDR3nt: TGTGCCAGCAGCTCGGAGGGGGCATATCAGCCCCAGCATTTT
CDR3aa: CASSSEGAYQPQHF

d_gene: TRBD2
v_gene: TRBV4-3
abundance: .
j_gene: TRBJ2-1
CDR3nt: TGCGCCAGCAGCCAACCGGGACTAGCGGGAGATCGTAATGAGCAGTTCTTC
CDR3aa: CASSQPGLAGDRNEQFF

d_gene: TRBD2
v_gene: TRBV4-2
abundance: .
j_gene: TRBJ2-3
CDR3nt: TGTGCCAGCAGCCAAGATCCTATAGCGGGGGGGCTAGATACGCAGTATTTT
CDR3aa: CASSQDPIAGGLDTQYF

d_gene: .
v_gene: TRBV7-2
abundance: few
j_gene: TRBJ1-5
CDR3nt: TGTGCCAGCAGCCCCCTCGGGCAGCCCCAGCATTTT
CDR3aa: CASSPLGQPQHF

d_gene: TRBD2
v_gene: TRBV5-1
abundance: .
j_gene: TRBJ2-3
CDR3nt: TGCGCCAGCAGCTTCTCTAGCGGGACGAGCACAGATACGCAGTATTTT
CDR3aa: CASSFSSGTSTDTQYF

d_gene: .
v_gene: TRBV20-1
abundance: .
j_gene: TRBJ1-4
CDR3nt: TGCAGTGCACCTACAGGGTCGACTAATGAAAAACTGTTTTTT
CDR3aa: CSAPTGSTNEKLFF

d_gene: TRBD1
v_gene: TRBV12-3/TRBV12-4
abundance: .
j_gene: TRBJ2-7
CDR3nt: TGTGCCACCAGCCCGGGACAGGGGACCTACGAGCAGTACTTC
CDR3aa: CATSPGQGTYEQYF

d_gene: .
v_gene: TRBV28
abundance: .
j_gene: TRBJ2-1
CDR3nt: TGTGCCAGCAACTTAGGCCTGAATGAGCAGTTCTTC
CDR3aa: CASNLGLNEQFF

d_gene: TRBD1
v_gene: TRBV7-8
abundance: few
j_gene: TRBJ1-1
CDR3nt: TGTGCCAGCAGCTTCCGGACAGGGGACAACACTGAAGCTTTCTTT
CDR3aa: CASSFRTGDNTEAFF

d_gene: TRBD2
v_gene: TRBV12-3/TRBV12-4
abundance: many
j_gene: TRBJ2-1
CDR3nt: TGTGCCAGCAGCCGGACTAGCGGGGGCAATGAGCAGTTCTTC
CDR3aa: CASSRTSGGNEQFF

d_gene: .
v_gene: TRBV7-2
abundance: .
j_gene: TRBJ2-7
CDR3nt: TGTGCCAGCAGCCTCTCTTACAAGCAGTACTTC
CDR3aa: CASSLSYKQYF

d_gene: .
v_gene: TRBV4-3
abundance: .
j_gene: TRBJ2-2
CDR3nt: TGCGCCAGCAGCCAAACCCCAAGGGGGTGGGAGCTGTTTTTT
CDR3aa: CASSQTPRGWELFF

d_gene: .
v_gene: TRBV7-9
abundance: few
j_gene: TRBJ1-1
CDR3nt: TGTGCCAGCAGCTTAGACGTATCGAGGGCAACTGAAGCTTTCTTT
CDR3aa: CASSLDVSRATEAFF

d_gene: .
v_gene: TRBV7-9
abundance: many
j_gene: TRBJ1-2
CDR3nt: TGTGCCAGCAGCTTAGCTGGGGCTGGCTATGGCTACACCTTC
CDR3aa: CASSLAGAGYGYTF

d_gene: .
v_gene: TRBV20-1
abundance: .
j_gene: TRBJ1-1
CDR3nt: TGCAGTGCTAGAGACCGAAGGCGGTCCGGATTCACTGAAGCTTTCTTT
CDR3aa: CSARDRRRSGFTEAFF

d_gene: TRBD2
v_gene: TRBV20-1
abundance: few
j_gene: TRBJ2-5
CDR3nt: TGCAGTGCCTTTGGACTAGCGGGGGCAGAGACCCAGTACTTC
CDR3aa: CSAFGLAGAETQYF

d_gene: .
v_gene: TRBV7-2
abundance: .
j_gene: TRBJ2-1
CDR3nt: TGTGCCAGCAGCTTAACCCAGGGCCGGTGGAATGAGCAGTTCTTC
CDR3aa: CASSLTQGRWNEQFF

d_gene: TRBD1
v_gene: TRBV5-1
abundance: .
j_gene: TRBJ2-7
CDR3nt: TGCGCCAGCAGCTCGGGAGGAGGGACAGGGGCCTACGAGCAGTACTTC
CDR3aa: CASSSGGGTGAYEQYF

d_gene: .
v_gene: TRBV10-3
abundance: few
j_gene: TRBJ2-7
CDR3nt: TGTGCCATCAGTGCGATTTCGACAGGCAGTTCCTACGAGCAGTACTTC
CDR3aa: CAISAISTGSSYEQYF

d_gene: .
v_gene: TRBV7-2
abundance: few
j_gene: TRBJ2-3
CDR3nt: TGTGCCAGCAGCCTTAGGGGACTTAAAAGCACAGATACGCAGTATTTT
CDR3aa: CASSLRGLKSTDTQYF

d_gene: .
v_gene: TRBV11-2
abundance: many
j_gene: TRBJ1-2
CDR3nt: TGTGCCAGCAGCTCCCTTCGGCGCGCGAAGACCTATGGCTACACCTTC
CDR3aa: CASSSLRRAKTYGYTF

d_gene: TRBD2
v_gene: TRBV4-2
abundance: .
j_gene: TRBJ2-7
CDR3nt: TGTGCCAGCAGCCAAAGAGGAGGGAGGGAAGGATACGAGCAGTACTTC
CDR3aa: CASSQRGGREGYEQYF

d_gene: .
v_gene: TRBV21-1
abundance: .
j_gene: TRBJ2-1
CDR3nt: TGTGCCAGCAGCAAAGAAACAGGGGGATCTTATGGTGAGCAGTTCTTC
CDR3aa: CASSKETGGSYGEQFF

d_gene: .
v_gene: TRBV20-1
abundance: few
j_gene: TRBJ2-4
CDR3nt: TGCAGTCAAGGGGATTTTGCCAAAAACATTCAGTACTTC
CDR3aa: CSQGDFAKNIQYF

d_gene: TRBD1
v_gene: TRBV4-3
abundance: many
j_gene: TRBJ2-1
CDR3nt: TGCGCCAGCAGCCAAGATACGGAAGGGGGCGAGCAGTTCTTC
CDR3aa: CASSQDTEGGEQFF

d_gene: .
v_gene: TRBV10-1
abundance: .
j_gene: TRBJ2-3
CDR3nt: TGCGCCAGCAGTTCGTCCCTATCCACAGATACGCAGTATTTT
CDR3aa: CASSSSLSTDTQYF

d_gene: .
v_gene: TRBV6-1
abundance: few
j_gene: TRBJ2-7
CDR3nt: TGTGCCAGCAGTCAAGGATGGCAGGACTACGAGCAGTACTTC
CDR3aa: CASSQGWQDYEQYF

d_gene: TRBD2
v_gene: TRBV10-3
abundance: .
j_gene: TRBJ2-7
CDR3nt: TGTGCCATCAGTGTTTCTAGCGGGAGGGCCTTATCCGAGCAGTACTTC
CDR3aa: CAISVSSGRALSEQYF

d_gene: .
v_gene: TRBV6-1
abundance: .
j_gene: TRBJ2-6
CDR3nt: TGTGCCAGCAGTCCCCGCGGCGTGTTCGGGGCCAACGTCCTGACTTTC
CDR3aa: CASSPRGVFGANVLTF

d_gene: TRBD1
v_gene: TRBV5-6
abundance: .
j_gene: TRBJ2-5
CDR3nt: TGTGCCAGCAGCTTTGGTCGACAGGGGATTAAGACCCAGTACTTC
CDR3aa: CASSFGRQGIKTQYF

d_gene: .
v_gene: TRBV9
abundance: few
j_gene: TRBJ2-4
CDR3nt: TGTGCCAGCAGCCCCCGGGACCAGGACATTCAGTACTTC
CDR3aa: CASSPRDQDIQYF

d_gene: .
v_gene: TRBV20-1
abundance: .
j_gene: TRBJ2-7
CDR3nt: TGCAGTGCTAGAGATGGGGGATACTCCTACGAGCAGTACTTC
CDR3aa: CSARDGGYSYEQYF

d_gene: .
v_gene: TRBV12-3/TRBV12-4
abundance: .
j_gene: TRBJ2-3
CDR3nt: TGTGCCAGCACCTCAGGGGACTACACCACAGATACGCAGTATTTT
CDR3aa: CASTSGDYTTDTQYF

d_gene: .
v_gene: TRBV12-3/TRBV12-4
abundance: few
j_gene: TRBJ1-1
CDR3nt: TGTGCCAGCATCCAGACAGGGAACACTGAAGCTTTCTTT
CDR3aa: CASIQTGNTEAFF

d_gene: TRBD2
v_gene: TRBV12-3/TRBV12-4
abundance: .
j_gene: TRBJ2-2
CDR3nt: TGTGCCAGCAGAATGTCGGGAGGGCCCCTGACCGGGGAGCTGTTTTTT
CDR3aa: CASRMSGGPLTGELFF

d_gene: .
v_gene: TRBV5-1
abundance: .
j_gene: TRBJ2-4
CDR3nt: TGCGACAGCAGCTTATTGGGCGATGGCAAAAACATTCAGTACTTC
CDR3aa: CDSSLLGDGKNIQYF

d_gene: .
v_gene: TRBV2
abundance: many
j_gene: TRBJ2-3
CDR3nt: TGTGCCAGCAGTGAGGCAGATACGCAGTATTTT
CDR3aa: CASSEADTQYF

d_gene: TRBD1
v_gene: TRBV13
abundance: few
j_gene: TRBJ1-1
CDR3nt: TGTGCCAGCAGCTTAAAGGGGGCGATGAACACTGAAGCTTTCTTT
CDR3aa: CASSLKGAMNTEAFF

d_gene: TRBD2
v_gene: TRBV12-5
abundance: few
j_gene: TRBJ2-2
CDR3nt: TGTGCTAGTGGTTTGGTAGAAAGCGGGGCGGGTTCAGGGGAGCTGTTTTTT
CDR3aa: CASGLVESGAGSGELFF

d_gene: TRBD2
v_gene: TRBV7-3
abundance: .
j_gene: TRBJ2-7
CDR3nt: TGTGCCAGCAGCGTTAGCGGGAGAACGCCCTACGAGCAGTACTTC
CDR3aa: CASSVSGRTPYEQYF

d_gene: TRBD2
v_gene: TRBV7-2
abundance: .
j_gene: TRBJ2-1
CDR3nt: TGTGCCAGCAGCCAAGCGGGGTCGAATGAGCAGTTCTTC
CDR3aa: CASSQAGSNEQFF

d_gene: .
v_gene: TRBV27
abundance: .
j_gene: TRBJ1-4
CDR3nt: TGTGCCAGCAGCCAGGGGACAAGATTTAATGAAAAACTGTTTTTT
CDR3aa: CASSQGTRFNEKLFF

d_gene: .
v_gene: TRBV2
abundance: .
j_gene: TRBJ1-2
CDR3nt: TGTGCCAGCAGTGAGGGCAGAGAAGATGGCTACACCTTC
CDR3aa: CASSEGREDGYTF

d_gene: TRBD2
v_gene: TRBV4-3
abundance: few
j_gene: TRBJ2-3
CDR3nt: TGCGCCAGCAGCCGGAACCTAGCGGGACTCACAGATACGCAGTATTTT
CDR3aa: CASSRNLAGLTDTQYF